Presented here are 26 T cell receptor beta chains from one specimen sequenced in a study of T cell repertoires in cytomegalovirus infection (dated by TCRdb to between 2018 and 2020). Sequenced using an Illumina HiSeq 1500. In-frame beta chains were kept once TCRdb had trimmed the public reads at Q25 with fastp and called clones with MiXCR. Every CDR3 protein is listed once, alongside the most common genes and DNA of its rows. The sample profile shows a few hundred thousand distinct CDR3 sequences; approximately 9.2% of them were found once. The ten most abundant clones make up over 13% of the sample. The sample was PBMCs. The receptor set was obtained from a human donor in good health (CMV status not recorded). Some clones in this sample may be carry-over from other donors' samples.

This chain connects TRBV7-4 to TRBJ2-3; 8 bases align to TRBD1. The CDR3 has 15 residues. V trimming: 5 bases; J trimming: 2 bases; junction bases outside the gene matches: 6. Germline V gene data show CDR1 as SGHVT and CDR2 as SQSDAQ. CDR3 residues: CASSGTGGYTDTQYF. CDR3 coding DNA: TGTGCCAGCAGCGGCACAGGGGGTTACACAGATACGCAGTATTTT.

In this sample, this clonotype turned up many times. The chain couples TRBV20-1 to TRBJ2-3, with 7 bases identical to TRBD1. With 5 bases clipped from V and 6 bases from J, the junction kept 8 bases outside the gene matches. The germline V gene has CDR1 DFQATT and CDR2 SNEGSKA (reference sequence). This CDR3 comprises 13 residues. CDR3: CSASYKQGDTQYF. CDR3 DNA sequence: TGCAGTGCTTCATATAAACAGGGGGATACGCAGTATTTT.

In this sample, this clonotype turned up many times. The rearrangement joins TRBV7-8 to TRBJ1-1, with 7 bases lining up with TRBD1. Germline V gene data show CDR1 as SGHVS and CDR2 as FQNEAQ. After removal of 1 base from V and 1 base from J, the junction contained 3 bases not matched to a gene. This CDR3 comprises 15 residues. This CDR3 is CASSLGRQGNTEAFF. The CDR3 DNA reads as TGTGCCAGCAGCTTAGGGAGACAGGGGAACACTGAAGCTTTCTTT. The full variable domain, in which reference TRBV7-8 and TRBJ1-1 provide the parts outside the CDR3, is GAGVSQSPRYKVAKRGQDVALRCDPISGHVSLFWYQQALGQGPEFLTYFQNEAQLDKSGLPSDRFFAERPEGSVSTLKIQRTQQEDSAVYLCASSLGRQGNTEAFFGQGTRLTVV.

This clonotype was seen only once. V is TRBV20-1 and J is TRBJ2-1, with TRBD1 identical over 11 bases. The germline V gene encodes CDR1 DFQATT and CDR2 SNEGSKA (reference sequence). Losses at the gene ends were 5 bases for V and 7 bases for J; bases not matched to a gene: 10. The CDR3 runs 15 residues. CDR3 DNA sequence: TGCAGTGCTTCCCGGACAGGGGGCATCGTAAATGAGCAGTTCTTC. This translates into CSASRTGGIVNEQFF.

This clonotype was recorded at least ten times. The chain combines TRBV7-2 with TRBJ1-2, with 7 bases that match TRBD1. V was clipped by 5 bases and J by 1 base; unmatched bases: 10. Per germline, CDR1 SGHTA and CDR2 FQGNSA. The CDR3 is 16 amino acids. The CDR3 coding sequence is TGTGCCAGCAGCAGGAAAGGGGACAGCATTAACTATGGCTACACCTTC. Translating it yields CASSRKGDSINYGYTF.

The V call is TRBV11-2, the J call TRBJ2-5, with D uncertain. Per germline, CDR1 SGHAT and CDR2 FQNNGV. CDR3 length: 13 residues. V lost 6 bases and J 2 bases, leaving 10 bases between the germline ends. CDR3 residues: CASRPSAQETQYF. CDR3 DNA sequence: TGTGCCAGCAGACCGAGTGCGCAAGAGACCCAGTACTTC. Drawing the rest from reference TRBV11-2 and TRBJ2-5, the complete variable domain is EAGVAQSPRYKIIEKRQSVAFWCNPISGHATLYWYQQILGQGPKLLIQFQNNGVVDDSQLPKDRFSAERLKGVDSTLKIQPAKLEDSAVYLCASRPSAQETQYFGPGTRLLVL.

This clonotype was seen more than once but under ten times. V and J are TRBV5-6 and TRBJ2-7; 10 bases match TRBD1. Trimming cost V 5 bases and J 6 bases; bases outside gene matches: 14. Germline assignment: CDR1 SGHDT and CDR2 YYEEEE. The CDR3 is made up of 16 amino acids. CDR3 sequence: CASSRYDRDRGIEQYF. As DNA, the CDR3 is TGTGCCAGCAGTCGATATGACCGGGACAGGGGTATCGAGCAGTACTTC.

The table lists this clonotype with many counts. The V call is TRBV12-3 or TRBV12-4, the J call TRBJ2-7; 7 bases agree with TRBD2. This CDR3 is 17 amino acids long. V was clipped by 5 bases and J by 1 base; unmatched bases: 14. The CDR3 nucleotides read TGTGCCAGCAGTGTCCGGAGCGGGGCCCTCTCTTCCTACGAGCAGTACTTC. Encoded protein: CASSVRSGALSSYEQYF.

This clonotype was counted at least ten times. The chain uses TRBV10-3 and TRBJ1-3; TRBD1 might be the D (5 bases). Germline V gene lookup returns CDR1 ENHRY and CDR2 SYGVKD. The length of the CDR3 is 17 residues. V was cut by 1 base and J by 0 bases, with 13 bases left in between. The CDR3 DNA is TGTGCCATCAGTGAGTTTCTCGCAGGGACCTCTGGAAACACCATATATTTT. Translated: CAISEFLAGTSGNTIYF.

This clonotype was counted ten times or more. This chain links TRBV28 with TRBJ1-1; D is undetermined. V lost 3 bases, J lost 5 bases, and 10 bases lay in between. Germline CDR1 and CDR2: MDHEN and SYDVKM. This CDR3 is 13 amino acids long. This CDR3 reads CASSFRAWTEAFF. CDR3 nucleotide sequence: TGTGCCAGCAGTTTTCGAGCGTGGACTGAAGCTTTCTTT.

This clonotype was recorded many times. The rearrangement uses TRBV7-2 and TRBJ2-3; D remains ambiguous. This CDR3 contains 15 residues. V gave up 6 bases and J gave up 6 bases, with 19 bases separating them. CDR1 is SGHTA, CDR2 FQGNSA, per germline. The CDR3 protein is CASRPSGSRADTQYF. In DNA form, the CDR3 reads TGTGCCAGCAGACCGTCCGGGTCCCGGGCGGATACGCAGTATTTT.

This clonotype has more than one count but fewer than ten. The V and J genes are TRBV19 and TRBJ2-3, with 9 bases fitting TRBD1. Germline V lookup: CDR1 LNHDA, CDR2 SQIVND (reference sequence). The V gene end was trimmed by 2 bases and the J gene end by 2 bases; junction bases not matched to a gene: 17. This CDR3 is 20 amino acids long. This chain's CDR3 is CASSITGTGFIGLSTDTQYF. CDR3 sequence (DNA): TGTGCCAGTAGTATAACCGGGACAGGGTTTATCGGGTTATCCACAGATACGCAGTATTTT.

This chain joins TRBV10-3 and TRBJ2-7; 8 nucleotides agree with TRBD2. In germline, CDR1 is ENHRY, CDR2 SYGVKD. The J segment lost 7 bases and the V segment lost 0 bases, leaving 5 bases of the junction unmatched. The CDR3 is made up of 14 amino acids. The CDR3 nucleotides are TGTGCCATCAGTGAGTCGCGGGGGGCTGGGGAGCAGTACTTC. Protein: CAISESRGAGEQYF.

This clonotype was found many times. The rearrangement joins TRBV20-1 to TRBJ2-1, with 10 bases identical to TRBD1. CDR1 and CDR2 (germline): DFQATT, SNEGSKA (reference sequence). The CDR3 totals 14 residues. V was pared by 7 bases and J by 4 bases, with 7 bases of the junction left unmatched. The CDR3 reads CSGTGTGVYNEQFF. CDR3 sequence (DNA): TGCAGTGGTACCGGGACAGGGGTTTACAATGAGCAGTTCTTC.

This clonotype was detected a few times. This rearrangement joins TRBV6-8 to TRBJ2-3; D is ambiguous. The germline V gene has CDR1 MNHGY and CDR2 SAAAGT. The V and J ends lost 6 bases and 0 bases respectively, with 13 bases between them. CDR3 length: 15 residues. CDR3 sequence: CASSQDWSSTDTQYF. CDR3 bases: TGTGCCAGCAGCCAGGATTGGTCTAGCACAGATACGCAGTATTTT.

This clonotype was seen at least ten times. The rearrangement uses TRBV7-2 and TRBJ2-6; no definite D call. CDR3 length: 16 amino acids. V shed 5 bases and J shed 3 bases, with 14 bases lying between them. Germline CDR1 SGHTA, CDR2 FQGNSA. DNA of the CDR3: TGTGCCAGCAGCCCAGTGGTGGGCGGTGGGGCCAACGTCCTGACTTTC. As protein: CASSPVVGGGANVLTF.

This clonotype was seen many times. The chain has TRBV6-2 or TRBV6-3 and TRBJ2-1, with a weak D call TRBD1 (5 bases). The V gene's germline CDR1 is MNHEY and CDR2 SVGEGT. V shed 5 bases and J shed 1 base, with 9 bases lying between them. The CDR3 has 14 amino acids. The CDR3, as DNA: TGTGCCAGCAGTAAGACAGATTCCTACAATGAGCAGTTCTTC. It codes for CASSKTDSYNEQFF.

This clonotype showed up many times. The chain joins TRBV28 to TRBJ2-2; 7 bases match TRBD1. V was pared by 3 bases and J by 4 bases, with 2 bases of the junction left unmatched. Looked up from germline, CDR1 is MDHEN and CDR2 is SYDVKM. The CDR3 extends over 14 amino acids. CDR3 residues: CASSLTGITGELFF. In DNA, the CDR3 is TGTGCCAGCAGTTTGACAGGGATCACCGGGGAGCTGTTTTTT.

This clonotype was observed at least ten times. The chain is built from TRBV7-2 and TRBJ1-2; 9 bases are a match to TRBD1. The CDR3 has 14 amino acids. Per germline, CDR1 SGHTA and CDR2 FQGNSA. V lost 6 bases, J lost 7 bases, and 9 bases stayed unmatched. Here the CDR3 reads CASRPPGQGLGYTF. Written as DNA, the CDR3 is TGTGCCAGCAGACCGCCGGGACAGGGCCTTGGCTACACCTTC.

The chain carries TRBV6-2 or TRBV6-3 and TRBJ2-2, with D hard to call. Germline V gene lookup returns CDR1 MNHEY and CDR2 SVGEGT. The V end was cut by 2 bases, the J end by 5 bases, with 9 bases between. CDR3 length equals 14 residues. CDR3 amino acids: CASSYRVSTGELFF. The DNA of the CDR3 is TGTGCCAGCAGTTACCGCGTCAGTACCGGGGAGCTGTTTTTT.

This clonotype occurred many times. The V gene is TRBV7-2, the J gene TRBJ1-3; 9 bases match TRBD1. With 8 bases clipped from V and 0 bases from J, the junction kept 5 bases outside the gene matches. This CDR3 is built from 15 residues. Germline CDR1 and CDR2: SGHTA and FQGNSA. The CDR3 protein is CASGTGTISGNTIYF. For the CDR3, the DNA is TGTGCCAGCGGGACAGGGACCATCTCTGGAAACACCATATATTTT.

The sample holds a few counts of this clonotype. The chain links TRBV7-9 to TRBJ1-2; possibly TRBD1 for D (6 bases). Germline-derived CDR1 and CDR2 are SEHNR and FQNEAQ (reference sequence). This CDR3 spans 14 amino acids. The V end was cut by 0 bases, the J end by 6 bases, with 11 bases between. The CDR3 region is CASSLAGGGDGYTF. The DNA for the CDR3 is TGTGCCAGCAGCTTAGCCGGGGGCGGGGATGGCTACACCTTC.

This clonotype has at least ten counts. The DNA of the CDR3 is TGTGCCAGTAGCCCACAGGGGGCGGCTGGAAACACCATATATTTT. Its protein is CASSPQGAAGNTIYF. The rearrangement uses TRBV19 and TRBJ1-3; 9 nucleotides agree with TRBD1. The CDR3 consists of 15 residues. Losses at the gene ends were 6 bases for V and 2 bases for J; bases not matched to a gene: 5. Germline CDR1 is LNHDA and CDR2 is SQIVND (reference sequence).

This clonotype was seen a handful of times. V usage is TRBV20-1 and J usage is TRBJ1-1; maybe TRBD1 (6 bases). Germline CDR1 reads DFQATT; CDR2 reads SNEGSKA (reference sequence). The CDR3 loop spans 11 amino acids. The V and J ends lost 7 bases and 4 bases respectively, with 10 bases between them. The CDR3 coding sequence is TGCAGTGTTCAGGGGAGCACTGAAGCTTTCTTT. Translating it yields CSVQGSTEAFF.

This clonotype has ten or more counts. The J gene is TRBJ1-2, the V gene TRBV12-3 or TRBV12-4, with D maybe TRBD1 (6 bases). The CDR3 is 14 amino acids. The V end lost 6 bases, the J end lost 4 bases, and 15 bases lay between the germline ends. The CDR3 nucleotides are TGTGCCAGCAGGGAGAGGGACAAAACCTATGGCTACACCTTC. Translating gives CASRERDKTYGYTF.

The chain combines TRBV12-3 or TRBV12-4 with TRBJ1-6; 8 bases match TRBD1. The V segment lost 6 bases and the J segment 9 bases; nucleotides outside the gene matches: 10. The CDR3 is 15 amino acids. CDR3 protein: CASRPSQGGASPLHF. The DNA of the CDR3 is TGTGCCAGCAGACCATCACAGGGGGGAGCTTCACCCCTCCACTTT.